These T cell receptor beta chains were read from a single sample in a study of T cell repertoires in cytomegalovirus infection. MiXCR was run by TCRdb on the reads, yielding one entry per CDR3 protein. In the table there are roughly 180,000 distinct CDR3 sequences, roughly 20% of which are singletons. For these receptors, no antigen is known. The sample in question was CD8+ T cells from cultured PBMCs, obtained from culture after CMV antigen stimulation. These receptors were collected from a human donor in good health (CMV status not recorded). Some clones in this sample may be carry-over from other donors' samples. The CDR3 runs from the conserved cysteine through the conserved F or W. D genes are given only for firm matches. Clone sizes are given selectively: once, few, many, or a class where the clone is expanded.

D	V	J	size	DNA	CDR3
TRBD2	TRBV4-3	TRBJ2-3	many	TGCGCCAGCAGCCGAGGACTAGCCGGGACAGATACGCAGTATTTT	CASSRGLAGTDTQYF
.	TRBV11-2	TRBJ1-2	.	TGTGCCAGCAGCTTACTCCCCACAGTCGACGGCTACACCTTC	CASSLLPTVDGYTF
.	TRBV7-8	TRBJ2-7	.	TGTGCCAGCAGCTTAGCCAGGGGACCTGAACTGTACGAGCAGTACTTC	CASSLARGPELYEQYF
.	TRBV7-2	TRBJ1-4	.	TGTGCCAGCAGCCGGACAGATACAACTAATGAAAAACTGTTTTTT	CASSRTDTTNEKLFF
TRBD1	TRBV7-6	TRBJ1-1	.	TGTGCCAGCAGCCCAGGGGGCCGGGACCCTGAAGCTTTCTTT	CASSPGGRDPEAFF
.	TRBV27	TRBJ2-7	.	TGTGCCAGCAGTTTAGGGCCCCAGGCCCACGAGCAGTACTTC	CASSLGPQAHEQYF
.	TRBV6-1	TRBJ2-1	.	TGTGCCAGCAGTAGGGGAGGCCCGAGCTATGAGCAGTTCTTC	CASSRGGPSYEQFF
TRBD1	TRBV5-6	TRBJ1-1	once	TGTGCCAGCAGCTCAGGGACAGGGAGTGAAGCTTTCTTT	CASSSGTGSEAFF
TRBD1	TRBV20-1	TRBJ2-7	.	TGCAGTGCTAGAGAACGGAAGGCAGGGGGCCGTTCCTACGAGCAGTACTTC	CSARERKAGGRSYEQYF
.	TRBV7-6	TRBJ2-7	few	TGTGCCAGCAGCTTAGTACAGAGCGAGCAGTACTTC	CASSLVQSEQYF
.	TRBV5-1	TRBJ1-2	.	TGCGCCAGCAGCTTGACCCTATCCGGTTATGGCTACACCTTC	CASSLTLSGYGYTF
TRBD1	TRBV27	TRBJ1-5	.	TGTGCCAGCAGTACCCGGGACAGGGTTTATAGCAATCAGCCCCAGCATTTT	CASSTRDRVYSNQPQHF
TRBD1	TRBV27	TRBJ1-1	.	TGTGCCAGCAGTCCACCTTACAGGGGTGGGAACACTGAAGCTTTCTTT	CASSPPYRGGNTEAFF
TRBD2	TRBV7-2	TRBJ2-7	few	TGTGCCAGCAGCTGGACTAGCGCGGGCGAGCAGTACTTC	CASSWTSAGEQYF